The source of this T cell receptor (beta chain) is a study of regulatory dendritic cells for organ transplantation (dated by TCRdb to 2016 to 2017). Background on the whole study: Sorted naive and memory CD4+ and CD8+ T cells had their TCRbeta repertoires sequenced both before and after allostimulation with either regulatory or mature dendritic cells. The investigation overall reported the following: Of the resting subsets, memory CD8+ T cells had the largest number of alloreactive TCR clonotypes. The authors pointed out considerable heterogeneity between individuals in the alloreactive memory CD8+ T cell pool, and only a couple of subjects were sequenced. Naive CD4+ and CD8+ T cells showed highly diverse repertoires, whereas memory cells were less diverse and memory CD8+ cells were the most oligoclonal. Allostimulation expanded memory CD8+ clones in both subjects, but regulatory dendritic cells appeared to induce more limited expansion than mature dendritic cells.

V is shortened by 2 bases, J by 5 bases, and the region joining them spans 4 bases. Sequences SGHRS (CDR1) and YFSETQ (CDR2) are obtained from the germline V gene. Including cysteine and phenylalanine, the CDR3 has 11 amino acids. This entry keeps only the CDR3 DNA: 33 bases, framed from base 1. FACS was used to sort naive T cells as CD45RA+ cells and memory T cells as CD45RO+ CD4+ or CD8+ cells. Two healthy control subjects provided the T cells used for TCR sequencing. Unstimulated sorted T cell subsets were used as baseline controls for the mixed lymphocyte reactions. Genomic DNA was extracted with the Qiagen DNeasy Blood & Tissue Kit. In the case of this clone: It lacks a known antigen. Base-call qualities are not available, and no considerably larger clone is one nucleotide away.

Multiplexed two-step PCR with Vbeta-specific forward primers and Jbeta-specific reverse primers was used to amplify TCRbeta CDR3 regions. Through the immunoSEQ service, the TCRbeta libraries were run on an Illumina instrument for sequencing. From the authors' description of their analysis: V, D and J genes were assigned using IMGT annotation, and counts were corrected for multiplex PCR bias using synthetic CDR3 analogues. Repertoire clonality was computed in the immunoSEQ Analyzer as one minus normalized Shannon entropy. Clonal expansion was defined by Fisher's exact test with Benjamini-Hochberg false discovery rate control, using two-tailed P<0.01. TCRdb took over this immuneACCESS table, retaining in-frame rearrangements with V and J assigned. Such tables are incomplete; in checked studies, under half of the missing clones stem from an unresolved V gene, and the remainder is unexplained. That table supplies the V and J calls and clone size; D and trimming were determined from the DNA. Counted in this sample were about 29,000 clones; approximately 78% of them appeared once. The ten largest clones represent around 0.1% of the sample.

Sequencing input: naive CD4+ T cells from blood. Explained via the paper, the cell subset or site label denotes: CD45RA+ naive T cells. This chain joins TRBV5-1 to TRBJ2-5; the D segment cannot be called with confidence. This sequence was found in a human donor in good health. The DNA is as follows: TGCGCCAGCAGCTTAGAGGAGACCCAGTACTTC. This gives the protein CASSLEETQYF.